This T cell receptor beta chain originates from a study of cytotoxic CD8 clonotypes in ibrutinib-treated CLL (dated by TCRdb to the early 2020s). With respect to the entire study: The cohort was composed of under 12 relapsed/refractory and about 15 treatment-naive patients; IGHV unmutated status was identified in about 17 patients. Partial responses were observed in about 25 patients and complete responses in 2; after a median follow-up of around 68 months, remission was maintained in around 14 patients and progression was observed in approximately 12. Response samples were taken after a median of approximately eleven months on treatment, ranging from about 6 to 40 months. On average, each sample yielded roughly 260,000 productive templates and about 94,000 productive rearrangements. Longitudinal samples were available for 26 of the 86 trial participants. Cryopreserved peripheral blood mononuclear cells were collected before treatment, at response, and at either disease progression or sustained remission. All remission and progressive disease samples were collected while patients were still receiving ibrutinib.

The sample's time point label, decoded: progressive disease on ibrutinib. For TCR beta library preparation, roughly 1.8 micrograms of genomic DNA was extracted from cryopreserved PBMCs. Longitudinal blood samples from CLL patients on ibrutinib monotherapy were analyzed using high-throughput TCR beta sequencing. The patients were enrolled in a single-center, open-label phase 2 trial of ibrutinib monotherapy. Overall study outcomes, separate from this receptor: Sustained-remission and progressing patients did not have matched sampling times, and lymph node repertoires were not examined. Baseline clonality exceeded that of age-matched healthy donors and correlated strongly with circulating CD8+ T-cell counts. Clonality rose at ibrutinib response, remained stable during sustained remission, and dropped back toward baseline at progression. Public clonotypes were rare and either shrank or stayed stable during treatment, and the rise in clonality at ibrutinib response reflected expansion of private clonotypes.

From cysteine to phenylalanine, the CDR3 is 15 amino acids long. The read is trimmed to its CDR3 DNA, 45 bases read in frame from base 1. CDR1 and CDR2 are read off the germline V gene as SGHTA and FQGNSA. After removal of 3 bases from V and 2 bases from J, the junction retains 6 bases not matched to a gene. This clone was counted a single time. What antigen it recognizes has not been identified. No much larger clonotype is one base removed from it; base qualities were not supplied. The goal of deep resolution MiSeq sequencing was a depth between 1 in 1 million and 1 in 200,000 T cells, and coverage averaged 10x per clonotype. TCR beta libraries were generated with the immunoSEQ hsTCRB Kit. Concerning the study's data processing: Data were analyzed with ImmunoSEQ Data Assistant and ImmunoSEQ Analyzer, with V, D and J genes assigned per IMGT definitions. Clonality was computed as one minus normalized Shannon entropy of productive rearrangement frequencies, ranging from 0 to 1. Only overrepresented clonotypes making up at least 0.05% of each patient's repertoire were included in the public clonotype analysis. About a dozen age-matched healthy donor repertoires from immuneACCESS served as clonality controls. TCRdb retrieved this table from immuneACCESS and kept in-frame rearrangements only. Not all clones are present; in checked studies, unresolved V genes account for under half, and no reason is known for the remainder. D and trimming come from the DNA, and the V and J calls and clone size come from that table. For this sample there are around 150,000 clones; nearly 90% appear just once. Roughly 3% of the sample rests with the top ten.

This receptor was identified in a human donor with chronic lymphocytic leukemia. The sequence is built from TRBV7-2 and TRBJ2-7; a stretch of 8 junction bases matches TRBD1. The sequencing here drew on PBMCs, taken at disease progression, from a patient treated with ibrutinib. The DNA reads TGTGCCAGCAGCTTTAAACAGGGGGAGGCCTACGAGCAGTACTTC. Its product reads: CASSFKQGEAYEQYF.